One sample yielded the 5 T cell receptor beta chains listed below, sequenced in a study of T cells in Graves' hyperthyroidism and ophthalmopathy. From RNA transcripts, TCR beta CDR3 regions were amplified. Carried out on the TCR CDR3, a first-round RT-PCR used the HTBI primer set. MiXCR was run by TCRdb on the multiplex PCR reads, yielding one entry per CDR3 protein. The table records roughly 380,000 distinct CDR3 sequences, 11% to 15% of them present only once. The material sequenced was blood. These receptors all come from a woman aged 55-70 years with Graves' hyperthyroidism.

This clonotype was counted ten times or more. The chain couples TRBV29-1 to TRBJ2-1, with D possibly TRBD1 on 5 matching bases. V was shortened by 6 bases and J by 6 bases, with 18 bases between the two germline ends. The germline CDR1 and CDR2 sequences are SQVTM and ANQGSEA. This CDR3 has 14 amino acids. The CDR3 bases are TGCAGCGTCCTGGACATTACCTTCACCAATGAGCAGTTCTTC. Encoded protein: CSVLDITFTNEQFF.

This clonotype showed up many times. The genes are TRBV28 and TRBJ2-5, with TRBD2 matching 7 bases. The V and J ends lost 3 bases and 1 base, in that order; junction bases with no gene match: 8. Germline V lookup: CDR1 MDHEN, CDR2 SYDVKM. The CDR3 totals 16 residues. CDR3 protein: CASSFLGREGQETQYF. The DNA for the CDR3 is TGTGCCAGCAGTTTTTTGGGGAGGGAGGGCCAAGAGACCCAGTACTTC.

The chain links TRBV19 to TRBJ1-1; unclear D gene. Germline CDR1 is LNHDA and CDR2 is SQIVND (reference sequence). This CDR3 is built from 16 residues. V was trimmed by 3 bases and J by 1 base, leaving 15 bases between them. CDR3 residues: CASSIFQSQTNTEAFF. CDR3 coding DNA: TGTGCCAGTAGTATCTTCCAGAGCCAGACGAACACTGAAGCTTTCTTT.

There are many counts of this clonotype. J is TRBJ2-7 and V is TRBV4-1; D is tentatively TRBD1 or TRBD2 (5 bases each). The CDR3 runs to 16 residues. V was clipped by 4 bases and J by 2 bases, with 18 bases between them. Germline loops: CDR1 MGHRA, CDR2 YSYEKL. The CDR3 region is CASSRGSGRNTYEQYF. CDR3 coding DNA: TGCGCCAGCAGCCGTGGATCGGGACGAAACACCTACGAGCAGTACTTC.

This clonotype appeared a few times. J is TRBJ1-2 and V is TRBV7-2, with no clear D. The CDR3 loop spans 13 amino acids. The V end was cut by 3 bases, the J end by 2 bases, with 7 bases between. Germline loops: CDR1 SGHTA, CDR2 FQGNSA. CDR3 sequence: CASSFLSNYGYTF. The CDR3 coding sequence is TGTGCCAGCAGCTTTTTATCCAACTATGGCTACACCTTC.